These 30 T cell receptor beta chains share one sample of origin, sequenced in a study of T cell changes during pregnancy in multiple sclerosis (dated by TCRdb to the late 2010s). Libraries were made using the immunoSEQ multiplex PCR assay. TCRdb carries this immuneACCESS record with in-frame sequences only. Its versions omit some clonotypes, under half of them owing to an unresolved V gene in the studies checked, with the rest unexplained. For this sample there are 35,000 to 40,000 clones; 80% to 90% appear just once. The leading ten clones occupy 1.2% of the sample. This material consisted of CD4+ T cells from peripheral blood mononuclear cells, taken before pregnancy. The receptors derive from a female donor with multiple sclerosis, enrolled in a pregnancy study.

This chain links TRBV7-3 with TRBJ2-1; 8 bases align to TRBD2. Per germline, CDR1 SGHTA and CDR2 FQGTGA. There are 16 residues in the CDR3. The V gene end was trimmed by 5 bases and the J gene end by 2 bases; junction bases not matched to a gene: 8. The DNA for the CDR3 is TGTGCCAGCAGCCCGGTAGCGGGAATCACCTACAATGAGCAGTTCTTC. It yields the protein CASSPVAGITYNEQFF.

The chain employs TRBV30 and TRBJ2-4; 10 bases line up with TRBD2. The V segment lost 4 bases and the J segment 6 bases; nucleotides outside the gene matches: 0. Germline V gene lookup returns CDR1 GTSNPN and CDR2 SVGIG (reference sequence). This CDR3 contains 12 residues. The CDR3 nucleotides are TGTGCCTGGACTAGCGGGGGAAACATTCAGTACTTC. This sequence encodes CAWTSGGNIQYF.

On this clone: Within the sample, other DNA sequences also encode this same CDR3. The genes are TRBV19 and TRBJ1-2; D unclear. V was trimmed by 3 bases and J by 8 bases, leaving 10 bases between them. This CDR3 is 12 amino acids long. The germline gives CDR1 LNHDA, CDR2 SQIVND (reference sequence). The CDR3 sequence: CASSIKRYGYTF. The CDR3 nucleotides are TGTGCCAGTAGTATTAAGAGATACGGCTACACCTTC.

V is TRBV5-6 and J is TRBJ1-1; D is possibly TRBD1 (6 bases). V lost 5 bases and J 4 bases, leaving 18 bases between the germline ends. This CDR3 contains 15 residues. The germline CDR1 and CDR2 sequences are SGHDT and YYEEEE. This CDR3 reads CASSPKSGAGTEAFF. The CDR3 bases are TGTGCCAGCAGTCCCAAGTCAGGGGCGGGCACTGAAGCTTTCTTT.

V is TRBV14 and J is TRBJ1-2; TRBD1 might be the D (5 bases). V dropped 3 bases and J dropped 1 base, with 15 bases sitting between them. The CDR3 has 16 residues. Germline V gene sequence: CDR1 SGHDN, CDR2 FVKESK. CDR3: CASSQILGPINYGYTF. The CDR3 DNA sequence: TGTGCCAGCAGCCAGATTTTGGGGCCGATTAACTATGGCTACACCTTC.

The CDR3 protein is CASSLGGVRGYGYTF. DNA of the CDR3: TGTGCCAGCAGCTTAGGGGGGGTTCGCGGCTATGGCTACACCTTC. This chain connects TRBV7-2 to TRBJ1-2, with a possible D match to TRBD1 (5 bases). There are 15 residues in the CDR3. CDR1 is SGHTA and CDR2 is FQGNSA in the germline V gene. The V gene lost 1 base and the J gene lost 4 bases, with 13 bases spanning the gap.

J is TRBJ2-5 and V is TRBV10-3; 12 bases fit TRBD2. The CDR3 sequence is 17 residues long. Germline CDR1 is ENHRY and CDR2 is SYGVKD. Losses at the gene ends were 0 bases for V and 5 bases for J; bases not matched to a gene: 7. The chain's CDR3 is CAISESGLAGGPETQYF. The CDR3 DNA is TGTGCCATCAGTGAGTCGGGGCTAGCGGGAGGGCCCGAGACCCAGTACTTC.

This clone showed up just once. The chain is built from TRBV30 and TRBJ1-1; perhaps TRBD1 as D (6 bases). The CDR3 sequence is 12 residues long. Trimming shortened V by 0 bases and J by 8 bases, and 10 bases separated the two germline ends. CDR1 and CDR2 (germline): GTSNPN, SVGIG (reference sequence). CDR3 DNA: TGTGCCTGGAGTGTCACAGGGCCCGAAGCTTTCTTT. It is translated as CAWSVTGPEAFF.

J is TRBJ2-1 and V is TRBV6-5; 9 nucleotides match TRBD2. Per germline, CDR1 MNHEY and CDR2 SVGAGI. The CDR3 spans 15 residues. V gave up 7 bases and J gave up 2 bases; unmatched junction bases: 6. The CDR3: CASKLAGNTYNEQFF. CDR3 bases: TGTGCCAGCAAACTAGCGGGTAATACCTACAATGAGCAGTTCTTC.

The J gene is TRBJ1-5, the V gene TRBV7-2; D is perhaps TRBD1 (5 bases). This CDR3 spans 14 amino acids. CDR1 is SGHTA and CDR2 is FQGNSA in the germline V gene. Deletions cut 2 bases from V and 6 bases from J, with 11 bases between. The CDR3 DNA is TGTGCCAGCAGCTTATGGGAGGGGTCTCAGCCCCAGCATTTT. It codes for CASSLWEGSQPQHF. Complete variable domain (other parts from reference TRBV7-2 and TRBJ1-5): GAGVSQSPSNKVTEKGKDVELRCDPISGHTALYWYRQSLGQGLEFLIYFQGNSAPDKSGLPSDRFSAERTGGSVSTLTIQRTQQEDSAVYLCASSLWEGSQPQHFGDGTRLSIL.

This chain uses TRBV4-2 with TRBJ2-1; 7 positions agree with TRBD2. After removal of 0 bases from V and 4 bases from J, the junction contained 3 bases not matched to a gene. CDR1 LGHNA and CDR2 YNFKEQ come from the germline V gene. This CDR3 has 15 residues. This chain's CDR3 is CASSQDLAVYNEQFF. The CDR3 region has the DNA TGTGCCAGCAGCCAAGATCTAGCGGTTTACAATGAGCAGTTCTTC.

The chain is built from TRBV5-1 and TRBJ1-1; 9 positions match TRBD1. V shed 1 base, J shed 4 bases, and the junction held 8 bases outside the gene matches. This CDR3 has 16 amino acids. Germline V gene lookup returns CDR1 SGHRS and CDR2 YFSETQ. CDR3 DNA: TGCGCCAGCAGCTTGCTACAGGGGGCGCGGGGCACTGAAGCTTTCTTT. This translates into CASSLLQGARGTEAFF.

This chain uses TRBV5-4 with TRBJ1-2, with TRBD1 identical over 10 bases. Trimming cost V 4 bases and J 4 bases; bases outside gene matches: 10. The CDR3 runs 16 residues. The germline V gene has CDR1 SGHNT and CDR2 YYREEE (reference sequence). The CDR3 sequence: CASSQGQGTGSYGYTF. In DNA form, the CDR3 reads TGTGCCAGCAGCCAGGGACAGGGGACCGGGAGCTATGGCTACACCTTC.

The chain joins TRBV4-1 to TRBJ1-3, with a possible D match to TRBD1 (5 bases). The germline CDR1 and CDR2 sequences are MGHRA and YSYEKL. The CDR3 runs to 16 residues. The germline V and J ends were trimmed by 1 base and 1 base, with 11 bases remaining between them. This CDR3 is CASSQGSRVSGNTIYF. The CDR3 DNA is TGCGCCAGCAGCCAAGGTTCCAGGGTGTCTGGAAACACCATATATTTT.

The table lists this clone with a count of one. The rearrangement joins TRBV18 to TRBJ2-7; 11 nucleotides agree with TRBD1. The CDR3 has 14 residues. With 3 bases clipped from V and 5 bases from J, the junction kept 3 bases outside the gene matches. Per the germline V gene, CDR1 is KGHSH and CDR2 is LQKENI. CDR3: CASSPGQGVHEQYF. The CDR3 bases are TGTGCCAGCTCACCGGGACAGGGGGTTCACGAGCAGTACTTC.

This chain connects TRBV7-3 to TRBJ1-1; a weak D match, TRBD1 (5 bases). Looked up from germline, CDR1 is SGHTA and CDR2 is FQGTGA. Deletions cut 1 base from V and 4 bases from J, with 13 bases between. This CDR3 is built from 15 residues. The CDR3 protein is CASSLNGAVGTEAFF. The CDR3 region has the DNA TGTGCCAGCAGCTTAAATGGGGCCGTGGGCACTGAAGCTTTCTTT.

The V and J genes are TRBV28 and TRBJ1-4, with D maybe TRBD1 (6 bases). Trimming shortened V by 6 bases and J by 4 bases, and 18 bases separated the two germline ends. Per the germline V gene, CDR1 is MDHEN and CDR2 is SYDVKM. This CDR3 comprises 16 residues. The CDR3 DNA follows: TGTGCCAGCAGACGACAGGTGGCGCAAGGTAATGAAAAACTGTTTTTT. Protein product: CASRRQVAQGNEKLFF.

The gene calls are TRBV21-1 and TRBJ1-2; the D call in the table, TRBD1, was not verified against the DNA. TRBV21-1 is termed a pseudogene. This CDR3 comprises 15 residues. The CDR3 bases are TGTGCCAGCATGATCACAGGGGAAGCTAACTATGGCTACACCTTC. It yields the protein CASMITGEANYGYTF.

This clone was found once. The rearrangement links TRBV5-4 to TRBJ2-2; 14 nucleotides agree with TRBD2. The CDR3 has 17 amino acids. CDR1 and CDR2 (germline): SGHNT, YYREEE (reference sequence). V shed 5 bases, J shed 2 bases, and the junction held 5 bases outside the gene matches. CDR3 residues: CASRIGLAGGNTGELFF. CDR3 DNA: TGTGCCAGCAGAATAGGACTAGCGGGAGGAAACACCGGGGAGCTGTTTTTT.

The J gene is TRBJ1-4, the V gene TRBV10-3; no reliable D call. V was trimmed by 7 bases and J by 8 bases, leaving 17 bases between them. Germline V gives CDR1 ENHRY, CDR2 SYGVKD. This CDR3 spans 14 amino acids. The CDR3 sequence is CAINGLSEDEKLFF. In nucleotides, the CDR3 is TGTGCCATCAACGGACTGTCCGAAGACGAAAAACTGTTTTTT.

This clone turned up a few times. This chain uses TRBV30 with TRBJ2-3; TRBD2 matches 8 bases. J was trimmed by 8 bases and V by 2 bases; bases with no gene match: 6. CDR1 is GTSNPN and CDR2 is SVGIG in the germline V gene (reference sequence). This CDR3 comprises 13 residues. The CDR3 DNA reads as TGTGCCTGGAGTCGGCGGGAGGACGGTACGCAGTATTTT. Translated: CAWSRREDGTQYF.

V is TRBV5-6 and J is TRBJ1-4, with D possibly being TRBD1 (5 bases). The germline CDR1 and CDR2 sequences are SGHDT and YYEEEE. This CDR3 is 13 amino acids long. The ends were cut back, 0 bases at V and 8 bases at J, with 8 bases in the middle. The CDR3 region is CASSLVQEEKLFF. CDR3 bases: TGTGCCAGCAGCTTGGTACAGGAAGAAAAACTGTTTTTT.

The J gene is TRBJ2-3, the V gene TRBV5-6; TRBD2 aligns across 16 bases. CDR3 size: 16 residues. Germline-derived CDR1 and CDR2 are SGHDT and YYEEEE. The V and J ends lost 3 bases and 4 bases, in that order; junction bases with no gene match: 2. The CDR3 nucleotides read TGTGCCAGCAGCTGGGGGACTAGCGGGAGGGCAGATACGCAGTATTTT. Translation gives CASSWGTSGRADTQYF.

The rearrangement uses TRBV9 and TRBJ2-6; 7 bases map to TRBD2. V trimming: 0 bases; J trimming: 1 base; junction bases outside the gene matches: 1. Germline V gene lookup returns CDR1 SGDLS and CDR2 YYNGEE. The CDR3 extends over 16 amino acids. CDR3 region: CASSVGGGSGANVLTF. The CDR3 region has the DNA TGTGCCAGCAGCGTAGGGGGGGGGTCTGGGGCCAACGTCCTGACTTTC.

The rearrangement joins TRBV2 to TRBJ2-1; 15 positions match TRBD2. V gave up 6 bases and J gave up 7 bases; unmatched junction bases: 1. The CDR3 has 14 amino acids. Germline V gene lookup returns CDR1 SNHLY and CDR2 FYNNEI. CDR3 sequence (DNA): TGTGCCAGCAGGGGACTAGCGGGAGGAAATGAGCAGTTCTTC. Its translation: CASRGLAGGNEQFF.

The rearrangement uses TRBV19 and TRBJ1-2, with TRBD1 identical over 12 bases. V lost 7 bases, J lost 6 bases, and 6 bases stayed unmatched. Germline-derived CDR1 and CDR2 are LNHDA and SQIVND (reference sequence). The CDR3 has 14 amino acids. CDR3 loop: CASKGQGAVHGYTF. As DNA, the CDR3 is TGTGCCAGTAAGGGACAGGGGGCGGTGCATGGCTACACCTTC.

The rearrangement joins TRBV5-1 to TRBJ2-1; no clear D. Trimming took 0 bases from V and 2 from J, leaving 6 bases between them. The CDR3 is 14 amino acids. Germline CDR1 reads SGHRS; CDR2 reads YFSETQ. This CDR3 reads CASSLDSAYNEQFF. CDR3 DNA: TGCGCCAGCAGCTTGGACAGTGCCTACAATGAGCAGTTCTTC.

This rearrangement joins TRBV2 to TRBJ1-1, with 9 bases identical to TRBD1. The germline V gene has CDR1 SNHLY and CDR2 FYNNEI. The CDR3 sequence is 12 residues long. V lost 7 bases and J lost 8; bases outside the gene matches: 5. The CDR3 nucleotides are TGTGCCAGCAATGCACAGGGGGCCGAAGCTTTCTTT. Amino acid sequence: CASNAQGAEAFF.

This rearrangement joins TRBV28 to TRBJ1-2; D unresolved. Germline CDR1 and CDR2: MDHEN and SYDVKM. CDR3 size: 15 residues. The germline V and J ends were trimmed by 2 bases and 1 base, with 11 bases remaining between them. The CDR3 nucleotides read TGTGCCAGCAGTTTAGAGGGCAGCCTTAACTATGGCTACACCTTC. It specifies CASSLEGSLNYGYTF.

The chain carries TRBV5-1 and TRBJ2-1; D is possibly TRBD2 (6 bases). The CDR3 has 18 amino acids. Germline lookup yields CDR1 SGHRS and CDR2 YFSETQ. V lost 4 bases to trimming and J lost 0 bases, with 20 bases between them. The CDR3 sequence is CASSGGSGGVSSYNEQFF. CDR3 coding DNA: TGCGCCAGCAGCGGGGGGTCTGGCGGGGTTAGCTCCTACAATGAGCAGTTCTTC.